This TCR beta chain was sequenced in a study of T cell changes during pregnancy in multiple sclerosis. Clones were read by immunoSEQ multiplex PCR, and TCRdb kept only the in-frame ones, dropping some. The data hold roughly 62,000 clones, with about 88% observed a single time. This CDR3 spans 14 amino acids. Germline values: CDR1 SGHRS, CDR2 YFSETQ. Trimming took off 4 bases at V and 7 bases at J, with 15 bases between the two ends. This chain joins TRBV5-1 and TRBJ1-5; no clear D gene. The sequences come from peripheral blood, collected in the first trimester of pregnancy. The sequence came from a female donor with multiple sclerosis, enrolled in a pregnancy study. For the CDR3, the DNA is TGCGCCAGCAGCCCTAGTCCGGGATGGCAGCCCCAGCATTTT. Its translation: CASSPSPGWQPQHF.